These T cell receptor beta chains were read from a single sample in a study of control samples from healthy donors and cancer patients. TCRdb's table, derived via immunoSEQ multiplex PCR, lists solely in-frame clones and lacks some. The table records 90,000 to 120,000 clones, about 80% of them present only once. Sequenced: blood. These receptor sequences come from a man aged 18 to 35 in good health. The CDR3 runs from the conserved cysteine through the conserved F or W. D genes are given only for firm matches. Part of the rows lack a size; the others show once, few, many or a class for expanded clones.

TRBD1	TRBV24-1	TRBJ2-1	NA	TGTGCCACCAGTGATTCAACAACAGGGGGCGATGAGCAGTTCTTC	CATSDSTTGGDEQFF
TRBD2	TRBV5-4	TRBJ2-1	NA	TGTGCCAGCAGCTTGGACCTAGCGGGGGGGTACAATGAGCAGTTCTTC	CASSLDLAGGYNEQFF
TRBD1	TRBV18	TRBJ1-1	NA	TGTGCCAGCTCACCCTCGGGACAGCTTGAAGCTTTCTTT	CASSPSGQLEAFF
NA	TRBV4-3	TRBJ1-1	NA	TGCGCCAGCAGCCAACGAGCCGTTATTACAGATGAGGCCCCTGAAGCTTTCTTT	CASSQRAVITDEAPEAFF
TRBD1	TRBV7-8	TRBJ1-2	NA	TGTGCCAGCAGACCGGGACAGGGCAATGGCTACACCTTC	CASRPGQGNGYTF
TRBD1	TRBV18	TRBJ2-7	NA	TGTGCCAGCTCACCTGGACAGGGGGCCTACGAGCAGTACTTC	CASSPGQGAYEQYF
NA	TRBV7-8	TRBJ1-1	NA	TGTGCCAGCAGCTTATCGATCAACATGAACACTGAAGCTTTCTTT	CASSLSINMNTEAFF
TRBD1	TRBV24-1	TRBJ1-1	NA	TGTGCCACCGAGACCCGACAGGGGGGGAACACTGAAGCTTTCTTT	CATETRQGGNTEAFF
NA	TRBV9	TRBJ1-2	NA	TGTGCCAGCAGCGTACTAGGAGGGATTGATAGCTATGGCTACACCTTC	CASSVLGGIDSYGYTF
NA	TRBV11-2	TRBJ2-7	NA	TGTGCCAGCAGCTTAGGACAGATCTACGAGCAGTACTTC	CASSLGQIYEQYF
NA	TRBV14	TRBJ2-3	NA	TGTGCCAGCAGCCAAGACCAGGGATTTACCCTTGATACGCAGTATTTT	CASSQDQGFTLDTQYF
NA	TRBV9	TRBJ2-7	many	TGTGCCAGCAGCGTAGGTGGGACGGCCAGTATTAGCTCCTACGAGCAGTACTTC	CASSVGGTASISSYEQYF
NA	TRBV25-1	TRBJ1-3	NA	TGTGCCAGCAGTGATGGGGGTCGTTCTGGAAACACCATATATTTT	CASSDGGRSGNTIYF
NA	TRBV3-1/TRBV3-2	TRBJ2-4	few	TGTGCCAGCAGCCAAGAAGGGGCTAGCAGATACATTCAGTACTTC	CASSQEGASRYIQYF
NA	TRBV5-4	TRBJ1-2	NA	TGTGCCAGCAGCCCTTCCCCGGGCCCATCAAGCGGCTACACCTTC	CASSPSPGPSSGYTF
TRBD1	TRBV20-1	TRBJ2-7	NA	TGCAGCGCAAGTAGGACAGGGGGGTACGAGCAGTACTTC	CSASRTGGYEQYF
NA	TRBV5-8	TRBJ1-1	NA	TGTGCCAGCAGCACTCGGGACCGCCTGAACACTGAAGCTTTCTTT	CASSTRDRLNTEAFF
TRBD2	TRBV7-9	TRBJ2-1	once	TGTGCCAGCAGCCCCCTTGTTAGCGGGGGTTCGGTTGAGCAGTTCTTC	CASSPLVSGGSVEQFF
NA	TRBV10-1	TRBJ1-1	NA	TGCGCCAGCAGCGACCAAGGCATGAACACTGAAGCTTTCTTT	CASSDQGMNTEAFF
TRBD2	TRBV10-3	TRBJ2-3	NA	TGTGCCATCTCGTCCGGGACTAGCGAAACAGATACGCAGTATTTT	CAISSGTSETDTQYF
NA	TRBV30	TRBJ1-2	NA	TGTGCCTGGAGTGCTTCCCAGGGAGCCCTCTATGGCTACACCTTC	CAWSASQGALYGYTF
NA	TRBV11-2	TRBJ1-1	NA	TGTGCCAGCAGCTACCTTCGGCAGGGGAAGAGGGACACTGAAGCTTTCTTT	CASSYLRQGKRDTEAFF
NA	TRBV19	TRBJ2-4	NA	TGTGCCAGTAGTCGGGGGGCGGCAAACATTCAGTACTTC	CASSRGAANIQYF
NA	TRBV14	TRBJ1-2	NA	TGTGCCAGCAGCCAAGACGCGGGGAACTATGGCTACACCTTC	CASSQDAGNYGYTF
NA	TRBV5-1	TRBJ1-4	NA	TGCGCCAGCAGCTTGGCCGAAGGGGCTAATGAAAAACTGTTTTTT	CASSLAEGANEKLFF
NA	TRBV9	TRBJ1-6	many	TGTGCCAGCGGAGCCTCGGACAGCTCCTATAATTCACCCCTCCACTTT	CASGASDSSYNSPLHF
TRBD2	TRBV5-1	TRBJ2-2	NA	TGCGCCAGCAGCCTAAAACTAGCGGGCACCGGGGAGCTGTTTTTT	CASSLKLAGTGELFF
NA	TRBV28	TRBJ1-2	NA	TGTGCCAGCAGTCCCCACCCCACAGGGCAGAGGGGCTACACCTTC	CASSPHPTGQRGYTF
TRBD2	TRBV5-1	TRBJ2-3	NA	TGCGCCAGCAGCCCGGGACTAGCGGGGAACACAGATACGCAGTATTTT	CASSPGLAGNTDTQYF
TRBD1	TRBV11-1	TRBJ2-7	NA	TGTGCCAGCAACTTCTCAGGACAGGACTACGAGCAGTACTTC	CASNFSGQDYEQYF
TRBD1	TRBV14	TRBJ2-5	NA	TGTGCCAGCAGCCAAGGACAGGGATCGAGCCGACAAGAGACCCAGTACTTC	CASSQGQGSSRQETQYF
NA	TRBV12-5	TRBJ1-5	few	TGTGCTAGTGGACAGGACTCACATCAGCCCCAGCATTTT	CASGQDSHQPQHF
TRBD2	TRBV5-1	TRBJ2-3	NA	TGCGCCAGCAGCGAAGGAAGTCTAGCGGGGGGCGGAACAGATACGCAGTATTTT	CASSEGSLAGGGTDTQYF
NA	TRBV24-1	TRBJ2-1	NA	TGTGCCACGTCACAGGGAGGGTCCTACAATGAGCAGTTCTTC	CATSQGGSYNEQFF
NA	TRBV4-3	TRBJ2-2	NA	TGCGCCAGCAGCCAAGATATCCGTACGGGTTCCGGGGAGCTGTTTTTT	CASSQDIRTGSGELFF
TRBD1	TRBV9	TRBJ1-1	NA	TGTGCCAGCAGCCCATACGACAGGGGACCTGAAGCTTTCTTT	CASSPYDRGPEAFF
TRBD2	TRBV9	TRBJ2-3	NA	TGTGCCAGCAGCGCCCCAGAGGGACTAGCGGTCCTCGAAAATACGCAGTATTTT	CASSAPEGLAVLENTQYF
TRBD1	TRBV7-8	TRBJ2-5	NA	TGTGCCAGCAGCTTAAAACCCGGGACAGGGGGGGAGACCCAGTACTTC	CASSLKPGTGGETQYF
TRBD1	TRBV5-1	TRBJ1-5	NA	TGCGCCAGCAGCTCCGGGACAGGGGCCGAGCAGCCCCAGCATTTT	CASSSGTGAEQPQHF
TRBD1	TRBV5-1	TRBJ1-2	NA	TGCGCCAGCAGCTTGGCCGGGACAGGGGCGAACTATGGCTACACCTTC	CASSLAGTGANYGYTF
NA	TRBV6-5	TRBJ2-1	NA	TGTGCCAGCAGTTACTCAGCAGGGGACTACAATGAGCAGTTCTTC	CASSYSAGDYNEQFF
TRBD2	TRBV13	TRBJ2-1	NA	TGTGCCAGCAGGCCCCTATCAGCGGGGCTCGTGGATGAGCAGTTCTTC	CASRPLSAGLVDEQFF
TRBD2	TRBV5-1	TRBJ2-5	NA	TGCGCCAGCAGCTTCAGCCCTAGCGGAACCCAAGAGACCCAGTACTTC	CASSFSPSGTQETQYF
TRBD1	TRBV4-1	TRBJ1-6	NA	TGCGCCAGCAGCCGCGGGACAGGGGAGGCACCCCTCCACTTT	CASSRGTGEAPLHF
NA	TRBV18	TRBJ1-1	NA	TGTGCCAGCTCACCATCACTGGGGGGGAACACTGAAGCTTTCTTT	CASSPSLGGNTEAFF
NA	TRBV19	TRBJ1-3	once	TGTGCCAGTAGTTGGGCGTTCTCTGGAAACACCATATATTTT	CASSWAFSGNTIYF
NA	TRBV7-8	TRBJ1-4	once	TGTGCCAGCAGCTTGCTCTGGTGGTCTAGGGGCGAAAAACTGTTTTTT	CASSLLWWSRGEKLFF
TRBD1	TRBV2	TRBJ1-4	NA	TGTGCCAGCAGTGATGAAGGACAGGTTAATGAAAAACTGTTTTTT	CASSDEGQVNEKLFF
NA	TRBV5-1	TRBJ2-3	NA	TGCGCCAGCAGCGATATAATAACAGATACGCAGTATTTT	CASSDIITDTQYF
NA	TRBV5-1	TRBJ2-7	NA	TGCGCCAGCAGCCAGGACAGCTACGAGCAGTACTTC	CASSQDSYEQYF
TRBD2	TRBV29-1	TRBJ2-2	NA	TGCAGCTTTAGCGGGGGAGGCACCGGGGAGCTGTTTTTT	CSFSGGGTGELFF
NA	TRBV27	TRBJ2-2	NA	TGTGCCAGCAGTTCTAGGGGGGTAACCGGGGAGCTGTTTTTT	CASSSRGVTGELFF
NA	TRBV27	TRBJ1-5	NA	TGTGCCAGCCGACCGGGCGTTGGCAATCAGCCCCAGCATTTT	CASRPGVGNQPQHF
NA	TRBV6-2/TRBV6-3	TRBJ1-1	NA	TGTGCCAGCAGTGGGAGCAGAATGGCTTTCTTT	CASSGSRMAFF
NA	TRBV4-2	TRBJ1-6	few	TGTGCCAGCAGCACTGGGCGGAGGTCCTATAATTCACCCCTCCACTTT	CASSTGRRSYNSPLHF
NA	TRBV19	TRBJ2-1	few	TGTGCCAGTAGTACACGCACGGGCACCCCCGGGTTCTTC	CASSTRTGTPGFF
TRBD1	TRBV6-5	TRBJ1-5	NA	TGTGCCAGCAGCAGACAGGGCGGGCAGCCCCAGCATTTT	CASSRQGGQPQHF